What follows describes a single T cell receptor beta chain. The antigen is undetermined. These data belong to a study of blood T cells in healthy people across ages. Trimming left V 4 bases short and J 5 bases short, with 13 bases between. The CDR3 runs to 14 residues. Germline-derived CDR1 and CDR2 are SGHTA and FQGNSA. A second PCR, run for roughly 7 to 11 cycles, used a sample-barcoded 5' primer plus a J-beta primer mix. TCRdb analysed the 5' RACE reads with MiXCR anew, one entry per CDR3 protein. There are 1.5 million to 1.9 million distinct CDR3 sequences in the sample; roughly 43% occur only once, and just over 4% lies in the top ten. Each individual donor underwent a draw of about 11 milliliters of peripheral blood. Broader study findings: The recorded TCR beta diversity per million T cells decreased in a roughly linear manner with age. Among long-lived donors, naive CD4+ cells were more numerous and diversity higher than in aged donors. The study found TCR beta diversity correlated strongly with naive T cell percentage.

V usage is TRBV7-2 and J usage is TRBJ2-3; a possible D gene is TRBD2 (6 bases). The source is a young woman in good health. Sequencing was carried out using blood. CDR3 amino acids: CASSSTASVDTQYF. The CDR3 region has the DNA TGTGCCAGCAGCTCGACGGCTAGCGTAGATACGCAGTATTTT.